This T cell receptor gamma chain was recorded in a study of Vδ1+ human thymocytes (dated 2018 in TCRdb). In the study overall: The study characterised mRNA-level TRG and TRD CDR3 repertoires of highly purified Vdelta1+ thymocytes from young children as a data resource. Validation of the multiplex-based CDR3 amplicon strategy against 5'RACE-based CDR3 amplicon generation methods had been performed previously. Here is what the overall study found, with its caveats: Because unexpected Vdelta2 sequences could lead to misinterpretation of bulk repertoire data, the authors recommended using highly purified populations and single-cell validation. Donors shared many TRG clonotypes (up to 6.9x10^3), but TRD repertoires were essentially private, with at most 116 shared. Unlike the oligoclonal repertoires in peripheral blood, the thymic TRG and TRD repertoires appeared highly polyclonal, with Gaussian CDR3 length distributions. Donors did not cluster by age or sex, so the analyses were not stratified by age or sex. Although sort purity was high, 20% to 25% of thymic TRD sequences were Vdelta2 (with a few Vdelta3), in contrast to the peripheral blood Vdelta1+ controls.

CDR3 length: 14 amino acids, cysteine to phenylalanine. The retained sequence is limited to the CDR3, 42 bases, with the frame set at the first base. Looking up the germline V gene yields CDR1 VINAFY and CDR2 YDVSNSKD. RNA extraction was carried out with the RNeasy mini kit, and reverse transcription was then done using Superscript III. CDR3 amplicons were produced by multiplex PCR using pooled V-gene forward primers and a constant-region reverse primer with Illumina adaptor overhangs. After gel purification, the amplicons were indexed with Nextera index primers over approximately 8 extra PCR cycles and then purified using AMPure XP beads. Sequencing of libraries was performed on an Illumina MiSeq using paired-end 250 bp reads, dual indexing and an approximately 20% PhiX spike-in. Regarding the original processing steps: Read quality was checked with FastQC, and TRG read pairs were merged using ea-utils fastq-join. IMGT/HighV-QUEST was used to annotate sequences, retaining only productive sequences with an unambiguous V-gene assignment, and each clonotype was defined by an identical CDR3 sequence. VDJtools 1.1.1, tcR 2.2.3, Treemap and vegan Shannon diversity in R 3.4.4 were used for downstream analysis. With CATT, TCRdb called clones again from the public reads; duplicate DNA rows were later joined. Clone size and V and J calls follow TCRdb, not the original study. This sample lists about 27,000 gamma-chain clones; over 15% were detected once. Together, the top ten hold approximately 1.7% of the sample.

Comment on this clone: Its recognized antigen is unknown. An end of the junction differs from the germline gene, which may be a read error.

Thymic samples were depleted of alphabeta T cells, then CD3+ TCRVdelta1+ TCRVdelta2- thymocytes were FACS-sorted. Sorted Vdelta1+ thymocyte purity ranged from roughly 96% to 99.6%. The thymic specimens were obtained from fewer than ten paediatric patients, aged about 5 days to 17 months, who were having corrective cardiac surgery. Thymic tissue was dispersed, and mononuclear cells were isolated on a Histopaque-1077 density gradient. The staining antibodies were anti-TCRVdelta1 clone TS8.2, anti-TCRVdelta2 clone B6, anti-CD3 clone HIT3a and anti-TCRalphabeta clone IP26. The source of this sequence is a boy in the first two years of life who had congenital heart surgery. Sequenced: Vdelta1+ gamma-delta thymocytes from the thymus. Explained via the paper, the cell subset or site label denotes: FACS-sorted CD3+ TCRalphabeta- TCRVdelta1+ TCRVdelta2- thymocytes. The sequence joins TRGV5 to TRGJ1 or TRGJ2. The CDR3 protein is CATWGLVEYYKKLF. The nucleotides read TGCGCCACCTGGGGACTAGTTGAATATTATAAGAAACTCTTT.